What follows is one T cell receptor beta chain and its context. This entry belongs to a study of blood T cell repertoires in COVID-19. Authors' methods: Estimated nucleated cell counts came from reference gene primer amplification. Measured with immunoSEQ multiplex PCR; TCRdb has only the in-frame clones, and not every one. V and J calls and clone size are copied from that table; D and trimming were computed from the DNA. The profile shows around 120,000 clones, around 79% of them singletons. The V gene lost 1 base and the J gene lost 4 bases, with 13 bases spanning the gap. This CDR3 has 15 residues. CDR1 LGHDT and CDR2 YNNKEL come from the germline V gene (reference sequence).

This TCR came from a man between 70 and 80 years old with acute or convalescent COVID-19. The V gene is TRBV3-1 (or the pseudogene TRBV3-2), the J gene TRBJ1-2; possibly TRBD1 for D (6 bases). The sequenced sample was peripheral blood. This CDR3 reads CASSQGAGEIYGYTF. CDR3 nucleotides: TGTGCCAGCAGCCAAGGGGCAGGGGAGATCTATGGCTACACCTTC.